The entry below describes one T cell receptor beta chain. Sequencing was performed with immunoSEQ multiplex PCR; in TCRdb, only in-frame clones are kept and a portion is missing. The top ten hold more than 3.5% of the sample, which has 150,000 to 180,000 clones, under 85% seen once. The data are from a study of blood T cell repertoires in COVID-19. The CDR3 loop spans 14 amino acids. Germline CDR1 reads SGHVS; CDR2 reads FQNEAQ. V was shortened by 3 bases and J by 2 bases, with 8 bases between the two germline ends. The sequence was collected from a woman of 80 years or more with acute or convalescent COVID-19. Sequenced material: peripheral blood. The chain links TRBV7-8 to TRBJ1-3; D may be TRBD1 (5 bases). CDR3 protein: CASSFGGTGNTIYF. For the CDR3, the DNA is TGTGCCAGCAGCTTTGGGGGGACTGGAAACACCATATATTTT. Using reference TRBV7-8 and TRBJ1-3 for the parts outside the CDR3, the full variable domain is GAGVSQSPRYKVAKRGQDVALRCDPISGHVSLFWYQQALGQGPEFLTYFQNEAQLDKSGLPSDRFFAERPEGSVSTLKIQRTQQEDSAVYLCASSFGGTGNTIYFGEGSWLTVV.